This TCR beta chain emerged from a study of OX40 agonist ivuxolimab in advanced cancers. As for the study in general: Patients assigned to dose escalation were diagnosed with hepatocellular carcinoma, melanoma, renal cell or head and neck cancer.

Baseline, cycle 4 day 1, and cycle 7 day 1 were the blood sampling points. The germline V and J ends were trimmed by 4 bases and 6 bases, with 15 bases remaining between them. This CDR3 has 14 amino acids. From germline, CDR1 is MNHEY and CDR2 SVGAGI. The method was immunoSEQ multiplex PCR; TCRdb's version includes in-frame clones alone and lacks a portion of them. The data contain more than 13,000 clones, about 90% of them singletons. In regard to this clone: Its matching antigen is unknown.

General observations from the study: Both CD4+ and CD8+ T cell populations in blood had undergone clonal expansion by week 6 at 0.1 to 3.0 mg/kg.

The rearrangement links TRBV6-5 to TRBJ1-2; the D gene is possibly TRBD1 (5 bases). The specimen was CD4+ or CD8+ T cells sorted from blood, collected in a trial of the OX40 agonist ivuxolimab. The receptor was isolated from an adult with an advanced solid tumor such as melanoma, head and neck, liver or kidney cancer. The CDR3 sequence: CASSSLGPVNGYTF. DNA for the CDR3: TGTGCCAGCAGTTCCCTGGGGCCGGTCAATGGCTACACCTTC.